Presented here are 25 T cell receptor beta chains from one specimen sequenced in a study of beta chain features in type 1 diabetes. The investigators reverse transcribed all of the isolated RNA, so they sequenced expressed TCRB transcripts. Data came from immunoSEQ multiplex PCR; TCRdb stores just in-frame clones and leaves some out. The table lists 200,000 to 250,000 clones, under 13% of them singletons. The sample was central memory CD4+ T cells from blood. Receptors originate from a man younger than 30 in good health.

The chain employs TRBV15 and TRBJ1-3, with D possibly matching TRBD1 (5 bases). Germline loops: CDR1 LNHNV, CDR2 YYDKDF (reference sequence). Trimming shortened V by 3 bases and J by 4 bases, and 16 bases separated the two germline ends. The CDR3 has 16 amino acids. CDR3 nucleotide sequence: TGTGCCACCAGCAGGGGTGCCGGGACCGCGGGAAACACCATATATTTT. This codes for CATSRGAGTAGNTIYF.

This clone was picked up a small number of times. A far more abundant clone sits one base away, making this likely a read error. The rearrangement joins TRBV29-1 to TRBJ1-5; no reliable D call. This CDR3 is 14 amino acids long. Germline lookup yields CDR1 SQVTM and CDR2 ANQGSEA. Trimming stripped 5 bases from V and 3 bases from J, with 14 bases between. The CDR3 region has the DNA TGCAGCGTTATAGGGCCGGGATCCAATCAGCCCCAGCATTTT. Translating it yields CSVIGPGSNQPQHF.

V usage is TRBV18 and J usage is TRBJ2-6, with D unresolved. CDR3 length: 16 amino acids. Trimming left V 1 base short and J 1 base short, with 8 bases between. Germline V lookup: CDR1 KGHSH, CDR2 LQKENI. The CDR3 DNA follows: TGTGCCAGCTCACCACACGGGTTATCTGGGGCCAACGTCCTGACTTTC. It yields the protein CASSPHGLSGANVLTF. Filled out from reference TRBV18 and TRBJ2-6, the complete variable domain reads NAGVMQNPRHLVRRRGQEARLRCSPMKGHSHVYWYRQLPEEGLKFMVYLQKENIIDESGMPKERFSAEFPKEGPSILRIQQVVRGDSAAYFCASSPHGLSGANVLTFGAGSRLTVL.

This chain joins TRBV9 and TRBJ1-1; D is possibly TRBD1 (5 bases). The V end was cut by 0 bases, the J end by 1 base, with 10 bases between. Looked up from germline, CDR1 is SGDLS and CDR2 is YYNGEE. The CDR3 loop spans 15 amino acids. CDR3 sequence: CASSVDPGRNTEAFF. The CDR3 DNA is TGTGCCAGCAGCGTAGATCCAGGGAGGAACACTGAAGCTTTCTTT.

This clone has a handful of counts. The chain has TRBV4-2 and TRBJ2-6; no reliable D call. The CDR3 contains 15 residues. CDR1 and CDR2 from the germline V gene are LGHNA and YNFKEQ. V was cut by 5 bases and J by 0 bases, with 8 bases left in between. CDR3 protein: CASSYGLSGANVLTF. Here the CDR3 DNA reads TGTGCCAGCAGCTACGGCCTCTCTGGGGCCAACGTCCTGACTTTC.

This chain uses TRBV2 with TRBJ2-7; D call uncertain. This CDR3 region has 12 residues. Deletions cut 4 bases from V and 3 bases from J, with 7 bases between. The germline gives CDR1 SNHLY, CDR2 FYNNEI. The CDR3 nucleotides read TGTGCCAGCAGTGTCACGGGCTACGAGCAGTACTTC. Its protein is CASSVTGYEQYF.

This clone has only a few counts. The rearrangement links TRBV29-1 to TRBJ2-4; D is tentatively TRBD1 or TRBD2 (6 bases each). Germline values: CDR1 SQVTM, CDR2 ANQGSEA. This CDR3 has 15 amino acids. Trimming stripped 4 bases from V and 2 bases from J, with 15 bases between. Here the CDR3 reads CSVGDRGPSKNIQYF. The CDR3 nucleotides are TGCAGCGTTGGAGACCGGGGGCCTTCCAAAAACATTCAGTACTTC.

At least ten counts were recorded for this clone. J is TRBJ2-3 and V is TRBV11-2; no clear D gene. This CDR3 is built from 14 residues. Germline V gene data show CDR1 as SGHAT and CDR2 as FQNNGV. V shed 4 bases and J shed 4 bases, with 12 bases lying between them. The CDR3 DNA reads as TGTGCCAGCAGCTCACAGATAGCCGCAGATACGCAGTATTTT. Translating gives CASSSQIAADTQYF.

This sequence joins TRBV30 and TRBJ1-1, with 11 bases matching TRBD1. Germline V gene sequence: CDR1 GTSNPN, CDR2 SVGIG (reference sequence). Germline trimming cut 3 bases from V and 5 bases from J; bases unmatched to any gene: 2. The CDR3 is made up of 13 amino acids. CDR3 sequence reads: CAWRDRGRTEAFF. The DNA of the CDR3 is TGTGCCTGGAGGGACAGGGGGCGAACTGAAGCTTTCTTT.

The chain employs TRBV7-6 and TRBJ2-6; 8 nucleotides align to TRBD1. Germline V CDR1 and CDR2: SGHVS, FNYEAQ. Unmatched junction bases numbered 12, after V lost 1 base and J lost 1 base. The CDR3 contains 20 residues. The CDR3 coding sequence is TGTGCCAGCAGCTTAGTCTACGGAACAGGGGGAGGTTCTGGGGCCAACGTCCTGACTTTC. It specifies CASSLVYGTGGGSGANVLTF.

This clone has just a few counts. The chain couples TRBV5-6 to TRBJ2-5; D is uncertain. Trimming removed 4 bases at V and 4 bases at J, with 8 bases between. The CDR3 has 12 residues. CDR1 and CDR2 (germline): SGHDT, YYEEEE. The CDR3 reads CASSLDRETQYF. In nucleotides, the CDR3 is TGTGCCAGCAGCCTAGATCGAGAGACCCAGTACTTC.

This clone came up a few times. The rearrangement links TRBV7-8 to TRBJ2-7; 7 bases agree with TRBD1. The ends lost 5 bases at V and 3 bases at J; junction bases unmatched: 13. The CDR3 totals 16 residues. Germline V gene sequence: CDR1 SGHVS, CDR2 FQNEAQ. DNA of the CDR3: TGTGCCAGCAGCCTCACCCCCGGGACAGCAATCTACGAGCAGTACTTC. Translation: CASSLTPGTAIYEQYF.

This clone was observed a few times. The chain uses TRBV6-6 and TRBJ2-1, with 10 bases identical to TRBD2. This CDR3 contains 16 residues. Per germline, CDR1 MNHNY and CDR2 SVGAGI (reference sequence). The trim removed 0 bases at V and 8 bases at J, leaving 7 bases unmatched. The CDR3 nucleotides read TGTGCCAGCAGTTACTCATCCCTAGCGGGAGTGGATGAGCAGTTCTTC. Translation gives CASSYSSLAGVDEQFF.

This clone has just a few counts. This sample includes further DNA sequences coding for the same CDR3. The chain combines TRBV27 with TRBJ2-7, with 7 bases matching TRBD2. CDR3 length: 13 amino acids. CDR1 and CDR2 (germline): MNHEY, SMNVEV (reference sequence). V was clipped by 5 bases and J by 7 bases; unmatched bases: 8. This chain's CDR3 is CASSPRTRGEQYF. The DNA for the CDR3 is TGTGCCAGCAGTCCCCGGACTAGAGGGGAGCAGTACTTC.

The gene calls are TRBV2 and TRBJ1-1; weak D call: TRBD1 (6 bases). Germline lookup yields CDR1 SNHLY and CDR2 FYNNEI. Deletions cut 4 bases from V and 11 bases from J, with 11 bases between. The CDR3 runs 11 residues. The CDR3 bases are TGTGCCAGCAGTGGAGGGACAACCGCTTTCTTT. As protein: CASSGGTTAFF.

This clone was counted only a few times. This chain joins TRBV30 and TRBJ1-1; D not resolved. CDR1 and CDR2 from the germline V gene are GTSNPN and SVGIG (reference sequence). CDR3 length: 13 residues. Trimming took off 1 base at V and 3 bases at J, with 9 bases between the two ends. The CDR3 sequence is CAWSGSRDTEAFF. CDR3 nucleotide sequence: TGTGCCTGGAGTGGGAGTCGGGACACTGAAGCTTTCTTT.

This clone was counted only a few times. The V and J genes are TRBV11-2 and TRBJ1-3; maybe TRBD1 (5 bases). CDR1 is SGHAT, CDR2 FQNNGV, per germline. The CDR3 has 15 residues. Deletions cut 3 bases from V and 8 bases from J, with 17 bases between. The CDR3 region has the DNA TGTGCCAGCAGCTTTCAAGGGGCCATCGGAGACACCATATATTTT. Amino acids: CASSFQGAIGDTIYF.

The CDR3: CASSFLSAGGGEQFF. The CDR3 DNA reads as TGTGCCAGCAGTTTCCTCAGCGCCGGCGGGGGTGAGCAGTTCTTC. The J gene is TRBJ2-1, the V gene TRBV28; 7 nucleotides line up with TRBD2. The CDR3 spans 15 residues. With V trimmed by 3 bases and J by 9 bases, 11 bases remained unmatched. Germline CDR1 is MDHEN and CDR2 is SYDVKM.

This clone came up a few times. The V gene is TRBV6-5, the J gene TRBJ2-7; 9 nucleotides agree with TRBD2. This CDR3 has 15 residues. CDR1 and CDR2 from the germline V gene are MNHEY and SVGAGI. V dropped 6 bases and J dropped 2; count of bases not matched to a gene: 8. The CDR3 sequence is CASREVAGVPYEQYF. The CDR3 DNA reads as TGTGCCAGCAGGGAGGTAGCGGGAGTCCCCTACGAGCAGTACTTC.

Comments on this clone: This probably arose from a read error, given a far larger clone one base away. Other DNA sequences in the sample encode the same CDR3. The chain employs TRBV12-2 and TRBJ2-3; the table's TRBD2 call for D was not verified on the DNA. TRBV12-2 is listed as a pseudogene. CDR3 size: 17 residues. The CDR3 DNA reads TGTGCCAGTCGCTTAATGAATGGCGGGAGGCCCCCAGATACGCAGTATTTT. This codes for CASRLMNGGRPPDTQYF.

This clone came up a few times. This chain connects TRBV6-5 to TRBJ1-5; no definite D call. From germline, CDR1 is MNHEY and CDR2 SVGAGI. The CDR3 extends over 15 amino acids. Trimming took 2 bases from V and 6 from J, leaving 14 bases between them. CDR3 nucleotide sequence: TGTGCCAGCAGTTACGATGGGGTTTCACCTCAGCCCCAGCATTTT. Protein sequence: CASSYDGVSPQPQHF.

This clone was seen more than once but under ten times. The V call is TRBV29-1, the J call TRBJ2-6; 9 bases align to TRBD1. The CDR3 is made up of 18 amino acids. CDR1 and CDR2 (germline): SQVTM, ANQGSEA. The V and J ends lost 4 bases and 1 base, in that order; junction bases with no gene match: 11. This chain's CDR3 is CSVGAGQGFGSGANVLTF. CDR3 nucleotides: TGCAGCGTTGGGGCGGGACAGGGATTTGGTTCTGGGGCCAACGTCCTGACTTTC.

This clone was found a few times. J is TRBJ1-1 and V is TRBV7-9; D call uncertain. Germline V CDR1 and CDR2: SEHNR, FQNEAQ (reference sequence). With 8 bases removed from V and 0 bases from J, the gap between germline ends came to 10 bases. The CDR3 contains 13 residues. The CDR3 loop is CASGYTVNTEAFF. The CDR3 nucleotides are TGTGCCAGCGGATATACAGTGAACACTGAAGCTTTCTTT.

Comment on this clone: Distinct nucleotide sequences in the sample also encode this CDR3. This chain connects TRBV29-1 to TRBJ1-1; the D is unclear. This CDR3 spans 13 amino acids. From germline, CDR1 is SQVTM and CDR2 ANQGSEA. Trimming cost V 3 bases and J 1 base, with 9 bases left between them. The CDR3 region is CSVEKTANTEAFF. The CDR3 DNA is TGCAGCGTTGAGAAGACTGCGAACACTGAAGCTTTCTTT.

This clone was observed a few times. V usage is TRBV29-1 and J usage is TRBJ2-2; 11 bases match TRBD2. The V gene's germline CDR1 is SQVTM and CDR2 ANQGSEA. V shed 7 bases and J 6 bases; nucleotides not matched to a gene: 10. The length of the CDR3 is 15 residues. CDR3 nucleotide sequence: TGCAGCGGCAGACTTAGCGGGAGGGCCCCCGGGGAGCTGTTTTTT. It encodes CSGRLSGRAPGELFF.